This T cell receptor beta chain comes out of a study of cytomegalovirus exposure and HLA in healthy donors. Points from the study as a whole: Common viral pathogens were later found to be apparently linked to several of the most significant clusters. Across donors, most TCRs were seen rarely, yet some public ones were widespread.

PCR was performed using 60 Vbeta and 13 Jbeta primers. Produced via immunoSEQ multiplex PCR; TCRdb's table is partial and in-frame only. The table records about 150,000 clones, approximately 84% of them present only once. The CDR3 is 15 residues long. Germline assignment: CDR1 SGHTA and CDR2 FQGNSA. V lost 1 base to trimming and J lost 2 bases, with 9 bases between them. Comment on this clone: What it binds is unknown.

The J gene is TRBJ1-5, the V gene TRBV7-2; D not certain. The source material was PBMCs. The TCR comes from a man aged 50 to 60 in good health and CMV-seropositive. The CDR3 DNA reads TGTGCCAGCAGCTTAGGCGGTCAGCGCAATCAGCCCCAGCATTTT. Its translation is CASSLGGQRNQPQHF.